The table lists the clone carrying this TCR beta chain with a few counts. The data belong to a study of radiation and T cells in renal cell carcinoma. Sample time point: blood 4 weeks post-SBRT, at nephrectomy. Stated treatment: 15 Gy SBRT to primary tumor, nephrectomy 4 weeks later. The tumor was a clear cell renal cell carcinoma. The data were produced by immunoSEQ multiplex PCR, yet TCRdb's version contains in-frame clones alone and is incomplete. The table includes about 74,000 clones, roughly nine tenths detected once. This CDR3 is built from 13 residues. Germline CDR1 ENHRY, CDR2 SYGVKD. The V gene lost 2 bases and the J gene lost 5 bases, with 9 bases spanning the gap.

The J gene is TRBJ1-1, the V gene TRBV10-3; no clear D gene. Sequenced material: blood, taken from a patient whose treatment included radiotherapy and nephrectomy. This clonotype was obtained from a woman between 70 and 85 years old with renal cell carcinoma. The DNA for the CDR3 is TGTGCCATCAGTGAGGGGATAGGGACTGAAGCTTTCTTT. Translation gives CAISEGIGTEAFF.